One and the same sample provided the 10 T cell receptor beta chains below, sequenced in a study of CD8 T cells in ankylosing spondylitis. Via MiXCR, TCRdb re-called the 5' RACE reads, giving one row per CDR3 protein. The sample has 750,000 to 850,000 distinct CDR3 sequences, roughly 12% seen once. For these TCRs, the target antigens are not known. General study points: Characteristic of ankylosing spondylitis blood, it appeared, was a TCR beta motif comprising several highly homologous variants.

The sample was blood, either unsorted or a sorted T cell fraction (not recorded which). These receptors were collected from a male donor with ankylosing spondylitis.

The gene calls are TRBV9 and TRBJ1-2; TRBD1 might be the D (5 bases). The CDR3 sequence is 13 residues long. Trimming shortened V by 3 bases and J by 7 bases, and 13 bases separated the two germline ends. Germline V CDR1 and CDR2: SGDLS, YYNGEE. The CDR3, as DNA: TGTGCCAGCAGCGCACAGGTTTTTTCTGGCTACACCTTC. Protein: CASSAQVFSGYTF.

This clonotype was seen a few times. The chain uses TRBV2 and TRBJ2-3, with TRBD1 matching over 10 bases. The CDR3 is 15 residues long. Trimming cost V 6 bases and J 2 bases; bases outside gene matches: 5. The germline V gene encodes CDR1 SNHLY and CDR2 FYNNEI. The CDR3 bases are TGTGCCAGCAGCGACAGGGGGCAAGTCACAGATACGCAGTATTTT. Encoded protein: CASSDRGQVTDTQYF.

This clonotype came up many times. The chain carries TRBV4-2 and TRBJ1-1; D is uncertain. Germline lookup yields CDR1 LGHNA and CDR2 YNFKEQ. This CDR3 comprises 12 residues. With 4 bases removed from V and 5 bases from J, the gap between germline ends came to 8 bases. The chain's CDR3 is CASSRTRTEAFF. CDR3 nucleotides: TGTGCCAGCAGCCGGACGAGGACTGAAGCTTTCTTT.

The chain has TRBV20-1 and TRBJ2-7, with no clear D. V was trimmed by 2 bases and J by 6 bases, leaving 11 bases between them. Per the germline V gene, CDR1 is DFQATT and CDR2 is SNEGSKA (reference sequence). The CDR3 is 12 residues long. CDR3 nucleotides: TGCAGTGCTAGAAGTTCTGGGCCCGAGCAGTACTTC. Its translation: CSARSSGPEQYF.

This clonotype was counted a few times. The CDR3 sequence is CASSVRSQGAGGYTF. The CDR3 DNA sequence: TGTGCCAGCAGCGTACGGAGTCAGGGGGCCGGTGGCTACACCTTC. The chain couples TRBV9 to TRBJ1-2; 8 nucleotides match TRBD1. The junction had 9 bases not matched to a gene; V was cut back by 1 base and J by 7 bases. Germline V CDR1 and CDR2: SGDLS, YYNGEE. This CDR3 region has 15 residues.

This clonotype is a singleton in its sample. It may be a read error: a sequence one base away is much more abundant. CDR3 protein: CASSLALLGQVNRPQHF. The CDR3 nucleotides read TGTGCCAGCAGTTTAGCTCTTCTAGGACAGGTCAATCGGCCCCAGCATTTT. The chain carries TRBV12-3 or TRBV12-4 and TRBJ1-5, with 7 positions matching TRBD1. CDR3 size: 17 residues.

The rearrangement joins TRBV20-1 to TRBJ1-1; D is undetermined. The V end lost 5 bases, the J end lost 4 bases, and 8 bases lay between the germline ends. Germline V gives CDR1 DFQATT, CDR2 SNEGSKA (reference sequence). The CDR3 runs to 11 residues. CDR3 sequence: CSAVPGTEAFF. The CDR3 region has the DNA TGCAGTGCTGTACCAGGCACTGAAGCTTTCTTT.

This clonotype was found a few times. The chain links TRBV6-2 or TRBV6-3 to TRBJ2-3; possible D gene TRBD1, 6 bases. Between the trimmed V and J ends, which lost 7 bases and 4 bases, there was a span of 9 bases. Germline V gene data show CDR1 as MNHEY and CDR2 as SVGEGT. The CDR3 consists of 12 residues. The CDR3 nucleotides are TGTGCCAGCAAGGGGACACCAGATACGCAGTATTTT. Encoded protein: CASKGTPDTQYF.

The rearrangement joins TRBV6-1 to TRBJ2-7, with D hard to call. The CDR3 is 14 amino acids. The germline V gene has CDR1 MNHNS and CDR2 SASEGT. Deletions cut 5 bases from V and 0 bases from J, with 11 bases between. Written as DNA, the CDR3 is TGTGCCAGCAGTACGACCGAGAGCTCCTACGAGCAGTACTTC. It encodes CASSTTESSYEQYF.

The V and J genes are TRBV20-1 and TRBJ1-2; D is unresolved. Germline CDR1 DFQATT, CDR2 SNEGSKA (reference sequence). V lost 3 bases, J lost 8 bases, and 13 bases lay in between. The CDR3 length is 12 residues. The CDR3 region is CSARLGSEGYTF. The DNA for the CDR3 is TGCAGTGCTAGGCTGGGTTCGGAGGGCTACACCTTC.